The T cell receptor (beta chain) under discussion was sequenced for a study of blood T cells in healthy people across ages. The overall study: Researchers report that template switching captured about one barcoded beta molecule per two T cells.

Each donor's blood draw was roughly 9.5 milliliters of peripheral blood. Trimming removed 7 bases at V and 2 bases at J, with 11 bases between. CDR3 length equals 12 residues. Germline CDR1 is SQVTM and CDR2 is ANQGSEA. Combining a sample-barcoded 5' primer with a J-beta primer mix, a second PCR ran for about 7 to 12 cycles. Each of the cDNA molecules was tagged by a template-switch adaptor with 12 random nucleotides. TCRdb ran MiXCR on the 5' RACE reads and lists one entry per CDR3 protein. This sample has hundreds of thousands of distinct CDR3 sequences; under 45% occur once, and the top ten carry under 20%. This clonotype was counted at least ten times.

The source is a man in his sixties in good health. The specimen sequenced was blood. This chain links TRBV29-1 with TRBJ2-5; D might be TRBD1 (6 bases). The CDR3 DNA follows: TGCAGCGCGGCAGGACAGCAAGAGACCCAGTACTTC. Residues: CSAAGQQETQYF. Full variable domain (outside the CDR3, taken from reference TRBV29-1 and TRBJ2-5): SAVISQKPSRDICQRGTSLTIQCQVDSQVTMMFWYRQQPGQSLTLIATANQGSEATYESGFVIDKFPISRPNLTFSTLTVSNMSPEDSSIYLCSAAGQQETQYFGPGTRLLVL.